Listed below are T cell receptor beta chains from one sample, sequenced in a study of cytomegalovirus exposure and HLA in healthy donors. Libraries were prepared by immunoSEQ multiplex PCR; TCRdb keeps only in-frame clonotypes and omits some of them. The table records some 130,000 clones, 89% of them present only once. The sequencing sample was made of PBMCs. The receptors stem from a young woman in good health and CMV-seronegative. CDR3s include the opening cysteine and the closing phenylalanine or tryptophan. D genes are given only for firm matches. Some rows have no size entry. The others give once, few or many, or a class for an expanded clone.

TRBV6-6,NA,NA,TRBJ2-1,CASTTNREQFF,TGTGCCAGCACGACCAACAGAGAGCAGTTCTTC
TRBV5-1,NA,NA,TRBJ2-3,CASSSGDLFTDTQYF,TGCGCCAGCAGCTCCGGAGACCTTTTCACAGATACGCAGTATTTT
TRBV2,NA,NA,TRBJ1-5,CASSRTGDQPQHF,TGTGCCAGCAGTCGCACAGGAGATCAGCCCCAGCATTTT
TRBV19,TRBD1,NA,TRBJ1-2,CASSTDRGNYGYTF,TGTGCCAGTAGTACCGACAGGGGCAACTATGGCTACACCTTC
TRBV6-5,TRBD2,NA,TRBJ2-1,CASRRLAGYAQFF,TGTGCCAGCAGGCGGCTAGCGGGGTACGCGCAGTTCTTC
TRBV25-1,TRBD2,once,TRBJ2-3,CASAPQRYLAEHTDTQYF,TGTGCCAGCGCGCCCCAAAGATATCTAGCGGAACACACAGATACGCAGTATTTT
TRBV5-1,TRBD1,once,TRBJ1-1,CASSDTQGGNTEAFF,TGCGCCAGCAGCGACACACAGGGGGGGAACACTGAAGCTTTCTTT
TRBV6-1,NA,NA,TRBJ1-2,CASGARAALPPDYTF,TGTGCCAGCGGGGCCCGGGCCGCCCTCCCGCCTGACTACACCTTC
TRBV7-7,NA,NA,TRBJ2-2,CASSLGLGTGTGELFF,TGTGCCAGCAGCTTAGGGCTAGGAACCGGGACCGGGGAGCTGTTTTTT
TRBV29-1,NA,NA,TRBJ2-5,CSVPTTYQETQYF,TGCAGCGTTCCGACAACGTACCAAGAGACCCAGTACTTC
TRBV6-1,TRBD2,NA,TRBJ2-5,CASKRLAGVETQYF,TGTGCCAGCAAAAGACTAGCGGGGGTTGAGACCCAGTACTTC
TRBV18,TRBD1,NA,TRBJ1-1,CASSLTGAGNTEAFF,TGTGCCAGCTCACTAACAGGGGCTGGGAACACTGAAGCTTTCTTT
TRBV19,NA,NA,TRBJ1-5,CASSEAGNPISQPQHF,TGTGCCAGTAGTGAGGCCGGGAACCCGATTAGTCAGCCCCAGCATTTT
TRBV6-5,TRBD1,NA,TRBJ1-5,CASSQGAGNQPQHF,TGTGCCAGCAGCCAGGGGGCAGGCAATCAGCCCCAGCATTTT
TRBV20-1,NA,NA,TRBJ2-7,CSARAVYEQYF,TGCAGTGCTAGAGCTGTATACGAGCAGTACTTC
TRBV27,NA,NA,TRBJ2-2,CASSFGSTTGELFF,TGTGCCAGCAGTTTCGGTTCCACCACCGGGGAGCTGTTTTTT
TRBV7-6,NA,NA,TRBJ1-1,CASSLGGPELDTEAFF,TGTGCCAGCAGCTTAGGGGGGCCAGAGCTTGACACTGAAGCTTTCTTT
TRBV5-1,NA,NA,TRBJ1-4,CASSLDADNNEKLFF,TGCGCCAGCAGCTTGGATGCGGATAATAATGAAAAACTGTTTTTT
TRBV2,TRBD1,NA,TRBJ1-6,CASSRDRNSPLHF,TGTGCCAGCAGTCGGGACAGGAATTCACCCCTCCACTTT
TRBV19,NA,NA,TRBJ2-6,CASMGTWGANVLTF,TGTGCCAGTATGGGGACTTGGGGGGCCAACGTCCTGACTTTC
TRBV5-1,TRBD2,NA,TRBJ2-7,CASSPGLGYSYEQYF,TGCGCCAGCAGCCCAGGACTAGGGTATTCCTACGAGCAGTACTTC
TRBV18,TRBD1,NA,TRBJ1-5,CASSPATGRPEAQHF,TGTGCCAGCTCACCCGCGACAGGGCGCCCTGAGGCCCAGCATTTT